The next 18 T cell receptor beta chains were all read from a single sample in a study of blood T cell repertoires in COVID-19. Libraries were prepared by immunoSEQ multiplex PCR; TCRdb keeps only in-frame clonotypes and omits some of them. The sample consists of 240,000 or so clones, over 65% of them appearing once. The source material was peripheral blood. The receptors derive from a woman older than 75 with acute or convalescent COVID-19.

This clone was recorded only once. J is TRBJ1-1 and V is TRBV6-5; D may be TRBD1 (5 bases). Deletions cut 0 bases from V and 0 bases from J, with 11 bases between. This CDR3 region has 16 residues. Per germline, CDR1 MNHEY and CDR2 SVGAGI. The CDR3 bases are TGTGCCAGCAGTTACTCGACGTCAGGGATGAACACTGAAGCTTTCTTT. Protein product: CASSYSTSGMNTEAFF.

V usage is TRBV27 and J usage is TRBJ2-7, with a tentative D call TRBD1 (6 bases). The CDR3 length is 13 residues. Per germline, CDR1 MNHEY and CDR2 SMNVEV (reference sequence). V lost 5 bases and J lost 2, with 10 bases in between. The CDR3 is CASSPNRAYEQYF. As DNA, the CDR3 is TGTGCCAGCAGTCCCAACAGGGCCTACGAGCAGTACTTC.

The V gene is TRBV14, the J gene TRBJ1-1; tentative D call: TRBD1 (5 bases). Trimming took off 0 bases at V and 8 bases at J, with 10 bases between the two ends. CDR3 size: 13 residues. CDR1 is SGHDN, CDR2 FVKESK, per germline. In DNA, the CDR3 is TGTGCCAGCAGCCAAGAACGGGGGGTAGAAGCTTTCTTT. Amino acid sequence: CASSQERGVEAFF.

J is TRBJ2-7 and V is TRBV5-1; TRBD2 aligns across 14 bases. The CDR3 is 15 amino acids. CDR1 SGHRS and CDR2 YFSETQ come from the germline V gene. Trimming took 4 bases from V and 10 from J; bases not matched to a gene: 10. In DNA, the CDR3 is TGCGCCAGCAGCCTGCAGGGACTAGCGGGAGACAAACAGTACTTC. Protein: CASSLQGLAGDKQYF.

This clone showed up just a few times. The V call is TRBV29-1, the J call TRBJ2-5; D might be TRBD1 (5 bases). Germline lookup yields CDR1 SQVTM and CDR2 ANQGSEA. The CDR3 has 13 amino acids. Deletions cut 7 bases from V and 5 bases from J, with 17 bases between. CDR3 in amino acids: CSALPWGRETQYF. CDR3 sequence (DNA): TGCAGCGCCCTCCCATGGGGCCGGGAGACCCAGTACTTC.

The chain is built from TRBV10-3 and TRBJ1-2; 9 positions agree with TRBD1. The germline gives CDR1 ENHRY, CDR2 SYGVKD. After removal of 3 bases from V and 5 bases from J, the junction contained 10 bases not matched to a gene. The CDR3 runs to 16 residues. CDR3 residues: CAISDSGTGHGYGYTF. The CDR3 nucleotides are TGTGCCATCAGTGACTCCGGGACAGGGCATGGATATGGCTACACCTTC.

This clone was counted only a few times. This chain joins TRBV6-2 or TRBV6-3 and TRBJ2-6; 7 bases fit TRBD1. Germline V gene data show CDR1 as MNHEY and CDR2 as SVGEGT. V shed 5 bases, J shed 4 bases, and the junction held 2 bases outside the gene matches. The CDR3 has 14 amino acids. CDR3 protein: CASSDRAGANVLTF. The CDR3 DNA reads TGTGCCAGCAGTGACAGGGCCGGGGCCAACGTCCTGACTTTC.

The rearrangement links TRBV11-3 to TRBJ1-5, with TRBD1 as a possible D gene (5 bases). The CDR3 is 15 residues long. Trimming removed 1 base at V and 6 bases at J, with 13 bases between. CDR1 SGHNT and CDR2 YENEEA come from the germline V gene. The CDR3 is CASSLVQATFQPQHF. The CDR3 region has the DNA TGTGCCAGCAGCTTAGTACAGGCTACGTTTCAGCCCCAGCATTTT.

The chain links TRBV4-1 to TRBJ2-3; maybe TRBD2 (7 bases). Germline V gives CDR1 MGHRA, CDR2 YSYEKL. The V end was cut by 1 base, the J end by 0 bases, with 20 bases between. This CDR3 comprises 19 residues. The CDR3 protein is CASSQARGAGEPSTDTQYF. DNA for the CDR3: TGCGCCAGCAGCCAAGCTAGGGGGGCGGGGGAACCTAGCACAGATACGCAGTATTTT.

The rearrangement joins TRBV15 to TRBJ2-7; possibly TRBD1 for D (6 bases). The CDR3 is made up of 14 amino acids. Germline lookup yields CDR1 LNHNV and CDR2 YYDKDF (reference sequence). V was trimmed by 3 bases and J by 1 base, leaving 10 bases between them. CDR3 sequence: CATSSQQGSYEQYF. CDR3 bases: TGTGCCACCAGCAGCCAACAGGGTTCCTACGAGCAGTACTTC.

V and J are TRBV5-1 and TRBJ2-7, with 7 bases aligning to TRBD1. Unmatched junction bases numbered 7, after V lost 1 base and J lost 6 bases. CDR1 and CDR2 (germline): SGHRS, YFSETQ. The CDR3 sequence is 14 residues long. CDR3 loop: CASSLTGTGAEQYF. In DNA, the CDR3 is TGCGCCAGCAGCTTGACCGGTACAGGGGCCGAGCAGTACTTC.

Only a few counts were recorded for this clone. The chain has TRBV4-1 and TRBJ2-5; no clear D gene. Germline V CDR1 and CDR2: MGHRA, YSYEKL. The CDR3 length is 13 residues. The V end was cut by 1 base, the J end by 7 bases, with 10 bases between. In DNA form, the CDR3 reads TGCGCCAGCAGCCAAGTCAACGGCGGGACCCAGTACTTC. Its translation: CASSQVNGGTQYF.

The CDR3 DNA reads TGTGCCAGCAGTGAATTGGGGACAGTCACTAACTATGGCTACACCTTC. Its translation: CASSELGTVTNYGYTF. The chain couples TRBV6-1 to TRBJ1-2, with 7 positions matching TRBD1. The trim removed 2 bases at V and 0 bases at J, leaving 6 bases unmatched. Germline V gene data show CDR1 as MNHNS and CDR2 as SASEGT. The CDR3 totals 16 residues.

This clone was seen just once. The J gene is TRBJ2-7, the V gene TRBV6-1; weak D call: TRBD2 (6 bases). This CDR3 contains 17 residues. The germline gives CDR1 MNHNS, CDR2 SASEGT. Trimming removed 4 bases at V and 7 bases at J, with 26 bases between. The DNA of the CDR3 is TGTGCCAGCAGTGCAATTCGGGATGGGTGGGGGGTGAGGGAGCAGTACTTC. This sequence encodes CASSAIRDGWGVREQYF.

This rearrangement joins TRBV2 to TRBJ1-2; TRBD1 aligns across 7 bases. The germline CDR1 and CDR2 sequences are SNHLY and FYNNEI. This CDR3 spans 16 amino acids. V shed 6 bases and J 0 bases; nucleotides not matched to a gene: 10. CDR3 bases: TGTGCCAGCAGGAAGGGACAGTCTACTACTAACTATGGCTACACCTTC. Protein sequence: CASRKGQSTTNYGYTF. The variable domain in full, completed from reference TRBV2 and TRBJ1-2, reads EPEVTQTPSHQVTQMGQEVILRCVPISNHLYFYWYRQILGQKVEFLVSFYNNEISEKSEIFDDQFSVERPDGSNFTLKIRSTKLEDSAMYFCASRKGQSTTNYGYTFGSGTRLTVV.

There are a few counts of this clone. This chain connects TRBV5-1 to TRBJ1-1; TRBD1 matches 9 bases. CDR1 is SGHRS and CDR2 is YFSETQ in the germline V gene. With 6 bases clipped from V and 5 bases from J, the junction kept 11 bases outside the gene matches. The CDR3 covers 15 residues. CDR3 bases: TGCGCCAGCACCACAGGGGGCGCCGAGGGTACTGAAGCTTTCTTT. Translating it yields CASTTGGAEGTEAFF.

The chain links TRBV5-1 to TRBJ2-2; 7 bases are shared with TRBD2. The germline V gene encodes CDR1 SGHRS and CDR2 YFSETQ. The CDR3 is made up of 15 amino acids. With 5 bases clipped from V and 3 bases from J, the junction kept 7 bases outside the gene matches. The CDR3, as DNA: TGCGCCAGCAGTCCGGGGGGTAGCGACACCGGGGAGCTGTTTTTT. It translates to CASSPGGSDTGELFF.

At least ten counts were recorded for this clone. The same CDR3 arises from other DNA sequences in this sample as well. The rearrangement joins TRBV5-1 to TRBJ1-4; D unclear. The germline CDR1 and CDR2 sequences are SGHRS and YFSETQ. The germline V and J ends were trimmed by 7 bases and 8 bases, with 18 bases remaining between them. The CDR3 consists of 14 residues. This CDR3 reads CASSLGGVGEKLFF. CDR3 sequence (DNA): TGCGCCAGCTCTCTGGGCGGGGTAGGGGAAAAACTGTTTTTT.